This T cell receptor (beta chain) was observed in a study of cytomegalovirus exposure and HLA in healthy donors. Study-wide results and caveats: It was taken for granted in presence/absence analyses that sequencing depth across donors was roughly uniform. Per a later analysis, 16,951 TCR beta sequences showed association with HLA alleles at 0.05 false discovery rate.

This CDR3 has 15 residues. Trimming pared 6 bases from V and 2 bases from J, leaving 17 bases between. Germline CDR1 reads MNHNS; CDR2 reads SASEGT. The PCR employed 60 Vbeta primers together with 13 Jbeta primers. TCRdb keeps only in-frame clones here, not all; method: immunoSEQ multiplex PCR. This sample's table reports over 100,000 clones. As for this clone: Antigen specificity is unknown.

The V and J genes are TRBV6-1 and TRBJ2-7; D might be TRBD2 (7 bases). The receptor was derived from a young man in good health and CMV-seronegative. Sample: PBMCs. CDR3 residues: CASRKGGGGPYEQYF. The CDR3 coding sequence is TGTGCCAGCAGGAAAGGGGGGGGAGGTCCCTACGAGCAGTACTTC.